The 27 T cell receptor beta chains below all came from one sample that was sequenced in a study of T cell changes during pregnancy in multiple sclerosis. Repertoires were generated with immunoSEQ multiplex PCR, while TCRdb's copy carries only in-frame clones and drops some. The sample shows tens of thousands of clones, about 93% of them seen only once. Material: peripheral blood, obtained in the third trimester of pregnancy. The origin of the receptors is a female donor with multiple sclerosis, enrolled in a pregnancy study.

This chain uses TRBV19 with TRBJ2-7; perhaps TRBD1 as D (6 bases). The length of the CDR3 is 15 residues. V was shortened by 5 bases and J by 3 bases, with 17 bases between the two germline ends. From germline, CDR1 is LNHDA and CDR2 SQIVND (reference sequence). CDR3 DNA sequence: TGTGCCAGTAGTCCGACAGGCCCTATTTACTACGAGCAGTACTTC. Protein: CASSPTGPIYYEQYF.

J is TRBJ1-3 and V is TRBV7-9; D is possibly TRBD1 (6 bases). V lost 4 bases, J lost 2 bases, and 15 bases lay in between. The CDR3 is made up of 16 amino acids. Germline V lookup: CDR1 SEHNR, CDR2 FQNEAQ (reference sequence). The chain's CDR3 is CASSSSGGAAGNTIYF. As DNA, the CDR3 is TGTGCCAGCAGCTCCAGTGGGGGGGCTGCTGGAAACACCATATATTTT.

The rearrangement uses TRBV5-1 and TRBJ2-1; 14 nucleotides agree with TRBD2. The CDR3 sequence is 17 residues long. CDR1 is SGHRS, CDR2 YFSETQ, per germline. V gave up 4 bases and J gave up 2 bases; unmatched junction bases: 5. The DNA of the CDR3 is TGCGCCAGCAGCGGGACTAGCGGGAGTCGCGCCTACAATGAGCAGTTCTTC. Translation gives CASSGTSGSRAYNEQFF.

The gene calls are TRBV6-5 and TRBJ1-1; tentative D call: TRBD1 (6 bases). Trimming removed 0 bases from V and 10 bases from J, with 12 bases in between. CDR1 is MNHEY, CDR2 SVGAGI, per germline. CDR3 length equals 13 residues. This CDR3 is CASSYSGGGGAFF. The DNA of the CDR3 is TGTGCCAGCAGTTACTCCGGAGGGGGGGGAGCTTTCTTT.

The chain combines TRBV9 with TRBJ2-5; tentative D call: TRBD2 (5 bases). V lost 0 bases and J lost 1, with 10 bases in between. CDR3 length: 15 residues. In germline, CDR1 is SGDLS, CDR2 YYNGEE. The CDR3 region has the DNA TGTGCCAGCAGCGTAGGGGGAAGCGGCCAAGAGACCCAGTACTTC. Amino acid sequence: CASSVGGSGQETQYF.

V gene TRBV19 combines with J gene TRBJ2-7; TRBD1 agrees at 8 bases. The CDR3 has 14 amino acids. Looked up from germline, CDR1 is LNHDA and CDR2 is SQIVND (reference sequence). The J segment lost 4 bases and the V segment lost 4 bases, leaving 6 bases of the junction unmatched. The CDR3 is CASSNQGAAYEQYF. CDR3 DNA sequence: TGTGCCAGTAGTAATCAGGGGGCCGCGTACGAGCAGTACTTC.

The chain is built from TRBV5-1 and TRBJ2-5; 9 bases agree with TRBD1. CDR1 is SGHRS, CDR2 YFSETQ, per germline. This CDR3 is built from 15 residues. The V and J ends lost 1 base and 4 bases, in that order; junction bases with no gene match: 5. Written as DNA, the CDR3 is TGCGCCAGCAGCTTGTCCGGGACAGGGTCAGAGACCCAGTACTTC. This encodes CASSLSGTGSETQYF.

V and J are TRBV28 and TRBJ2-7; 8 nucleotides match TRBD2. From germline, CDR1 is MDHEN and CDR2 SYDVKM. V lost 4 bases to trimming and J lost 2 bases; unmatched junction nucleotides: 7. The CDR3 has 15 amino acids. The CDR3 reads CASSSPQAGAYEQYF. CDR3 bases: TGTGCCAGCAGTTCCCCTCAAGCGGGGGCCTACGAGCAGTACTTC.

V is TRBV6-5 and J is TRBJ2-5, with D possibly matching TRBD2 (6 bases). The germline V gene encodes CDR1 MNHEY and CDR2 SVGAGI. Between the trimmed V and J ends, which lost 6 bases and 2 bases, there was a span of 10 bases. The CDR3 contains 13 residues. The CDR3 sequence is CASSPGLQETQYF. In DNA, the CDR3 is TGTGCCAGCAGCCCGGGACTGCAAGAGACCCAGTACTTC.

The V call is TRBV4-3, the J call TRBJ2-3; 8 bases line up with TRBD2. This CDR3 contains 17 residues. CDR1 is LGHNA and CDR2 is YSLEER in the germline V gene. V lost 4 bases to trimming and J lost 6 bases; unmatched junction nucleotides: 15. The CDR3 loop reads CASSPRSVAGPRDTQYF. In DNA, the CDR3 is TGCGCCAGCAGCCCTCGGTCGGTAGCGGGACCGCGGGATACGCAGTATTTT.

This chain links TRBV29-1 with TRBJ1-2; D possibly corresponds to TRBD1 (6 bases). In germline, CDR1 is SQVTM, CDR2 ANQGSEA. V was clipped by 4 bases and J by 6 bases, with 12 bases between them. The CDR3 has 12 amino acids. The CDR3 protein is CSVGRGADGYTF. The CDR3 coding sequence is TGCAGCGTTGGTCGGGGGGCGGATGGCTACACCTTC.

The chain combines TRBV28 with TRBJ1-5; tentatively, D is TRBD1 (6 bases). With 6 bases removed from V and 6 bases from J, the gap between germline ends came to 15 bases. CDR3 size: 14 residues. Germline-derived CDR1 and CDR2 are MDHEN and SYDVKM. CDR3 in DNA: TGTGCCAGCAGAACCACAGGGTCGGGTCAGCCCCAGCATTTT. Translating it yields CASRTTGSGQPQHF.

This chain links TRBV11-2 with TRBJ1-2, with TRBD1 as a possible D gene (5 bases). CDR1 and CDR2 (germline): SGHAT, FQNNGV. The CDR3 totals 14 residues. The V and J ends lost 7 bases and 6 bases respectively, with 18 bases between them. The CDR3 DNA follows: TGTGCCAGCACCTACGGGGGGGAAGCCCATGGCTACACCTTC. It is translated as CASTYGGEAHGYTF.

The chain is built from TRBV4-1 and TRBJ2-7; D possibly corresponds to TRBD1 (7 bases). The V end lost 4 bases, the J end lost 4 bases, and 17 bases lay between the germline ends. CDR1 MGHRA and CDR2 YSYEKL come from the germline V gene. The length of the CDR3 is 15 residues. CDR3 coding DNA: TGCGCCAGCAGCCGACAGGGTGGAGGGACTTACGAGCAGTACTTC. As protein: CASSRQGGGTYEQYF.

Here the CDR3 reads CASSEETVQTQYF. The DNA for the CDR3 is TGTGCCAGCAGTGAAGAAACAGTGCAGACCCAGTACTTC. The rearrangement uses TRBV2 and TRBJ2-5, with D uncertain. Germline loops: CDR1 SNHLY, CDR2 FYNNEI. The CDR3 length is 13 residues. Between the trimmed V and J ends, which lost 1 base and 6 bases, there was a span of 9 bases.

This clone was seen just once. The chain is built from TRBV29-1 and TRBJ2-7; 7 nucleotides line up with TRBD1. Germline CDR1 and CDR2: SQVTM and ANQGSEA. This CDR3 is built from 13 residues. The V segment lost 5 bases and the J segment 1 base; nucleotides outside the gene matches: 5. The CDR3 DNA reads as TGCAGCGTTCCCGGGACAGCTTCCTACGAGCAGTACTTC. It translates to CSVPGTASYEQYF.

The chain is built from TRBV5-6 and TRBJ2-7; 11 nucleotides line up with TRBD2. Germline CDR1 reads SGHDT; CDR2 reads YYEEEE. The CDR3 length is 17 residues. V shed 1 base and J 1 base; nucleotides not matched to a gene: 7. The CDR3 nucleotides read TGTGCCAGCAGCTTGTCACTAGCGGGAGTACGTTCCTACGAGCAGTACTTC. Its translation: CASSLSLAGVRSYEQYF.

CDR3 residues: CASSWGQVYNEQFF. As DNA, the CDR3 is TGTGCCAGCAGCTGGGGACAGGTCTACAATGAGCAGTTCTTC. This chain joins TRBV5-8 and TRBJ2-1, with TRBD1 identical over 8 bases. Looked up from germline, CDR1 is SGHTS and CDR2 is YDEGEE. The CDR3 extends over 14 amino acids. After removal of 3 bases from V and 3 bases from J, the junction contained 2 bases not matched to a gene.

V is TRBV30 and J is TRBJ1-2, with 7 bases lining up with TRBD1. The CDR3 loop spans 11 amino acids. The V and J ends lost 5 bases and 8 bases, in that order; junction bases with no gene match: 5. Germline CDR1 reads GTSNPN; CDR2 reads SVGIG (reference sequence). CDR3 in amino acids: CAWEVGGGYTF. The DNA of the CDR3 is TGTGCCTGGGAGGTAGGGGGCGGCTACACCTTC. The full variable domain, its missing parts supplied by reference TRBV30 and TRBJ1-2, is SQTIHQWPATLVQPVGSPLSLECTVEGTSNPNLYWYRQAAGRGLQLLFYSVGIGQISSEVPQNLSASRPQDRQFILSSKKLLLSDSGFYLCAWEVGGGYTFGSGTRLTVV.

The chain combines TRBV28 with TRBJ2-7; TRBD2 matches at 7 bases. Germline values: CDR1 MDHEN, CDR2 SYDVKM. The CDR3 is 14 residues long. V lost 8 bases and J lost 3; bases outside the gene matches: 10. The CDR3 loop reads CASALGDYYYEQYF. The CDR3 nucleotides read TGTGCCAGCGCCCTGGGGGACTATTACTACGAGCAGTACTTC.

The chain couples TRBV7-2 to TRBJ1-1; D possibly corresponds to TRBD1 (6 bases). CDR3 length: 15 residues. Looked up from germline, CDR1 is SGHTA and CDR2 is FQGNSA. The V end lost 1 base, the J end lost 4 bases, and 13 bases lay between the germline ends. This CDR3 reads CASSLGGLFTTEAFF. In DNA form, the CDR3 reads TGTGCCAGCAGCTTAGGGGGGCTTTTTACCACTGAAGCTTTCTTT. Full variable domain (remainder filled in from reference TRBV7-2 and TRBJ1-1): GAGVSQSPSNKVTEKGKDVELRCDPISGHTALYWYRQSLGQGLEFLIYFQGNSAPDKSGLPSDRFSAERTGGSVSTLTIQRTQQEDSAVYLCASSLGGLFTTEAFFGQGTRLTVV.

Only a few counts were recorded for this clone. Here the CDR3 reads CASSIGLGVTEAFF. CDR3 bases: TGTGCCAGTAGTATAGGGTTAGGGGTCACTGAAGCTTTCTTT. The V gene is TRBV19, the J gene TRBJ1-1; possible D gene TRBD1, 5 bases. The V and J ends lost 1 base and 4 bases respectively, with 10 bases between them. Germline V gene lookup returns CDR1 LNHDA and CDR2 SQIVND (reference sequence). The CDR3 extends over 14 amino acids.

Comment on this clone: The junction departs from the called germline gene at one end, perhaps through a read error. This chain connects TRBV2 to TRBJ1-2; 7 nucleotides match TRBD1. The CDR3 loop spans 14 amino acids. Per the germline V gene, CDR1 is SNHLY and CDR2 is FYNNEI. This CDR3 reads CASNEPGQNYGYTF. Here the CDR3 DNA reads TGTGCCAGCAATGAACCGGGACAGAACTATGGCTACACCTTC.

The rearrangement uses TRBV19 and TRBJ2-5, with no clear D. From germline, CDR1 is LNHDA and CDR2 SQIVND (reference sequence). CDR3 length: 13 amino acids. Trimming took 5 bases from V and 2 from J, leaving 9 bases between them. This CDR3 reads CASSPQQQETQYF. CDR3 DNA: TGTGCCAGTAGTCCACAGCAACAAGAGACCCAGTACTTC.

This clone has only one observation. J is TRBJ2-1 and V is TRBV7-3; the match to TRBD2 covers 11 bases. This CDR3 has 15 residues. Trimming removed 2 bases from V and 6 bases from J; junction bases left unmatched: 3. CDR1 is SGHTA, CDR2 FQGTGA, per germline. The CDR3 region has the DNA TGTGCCAGCAGCTTATTAGCGGGAGGGCCCAATGAGCAGTTCTTC. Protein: CASSLLAGGPNEQFF.

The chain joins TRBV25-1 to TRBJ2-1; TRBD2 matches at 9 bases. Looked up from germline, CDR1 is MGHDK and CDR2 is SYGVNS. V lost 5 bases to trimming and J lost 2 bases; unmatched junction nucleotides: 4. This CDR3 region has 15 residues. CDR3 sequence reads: CASSRASGTYNEQFF. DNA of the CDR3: TGTGCCAGCAGTAGGGCTAGCGGGACCTACAATGAGCAGTTCTTC.

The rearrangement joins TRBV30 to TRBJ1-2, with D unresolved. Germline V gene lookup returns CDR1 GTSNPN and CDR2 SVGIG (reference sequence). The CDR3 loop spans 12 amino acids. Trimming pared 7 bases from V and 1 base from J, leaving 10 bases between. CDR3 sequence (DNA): TGTGCCTCTTGGCCCGTTAACTATGGCTACACCTTC. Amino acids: CASWPVNYGYTF.